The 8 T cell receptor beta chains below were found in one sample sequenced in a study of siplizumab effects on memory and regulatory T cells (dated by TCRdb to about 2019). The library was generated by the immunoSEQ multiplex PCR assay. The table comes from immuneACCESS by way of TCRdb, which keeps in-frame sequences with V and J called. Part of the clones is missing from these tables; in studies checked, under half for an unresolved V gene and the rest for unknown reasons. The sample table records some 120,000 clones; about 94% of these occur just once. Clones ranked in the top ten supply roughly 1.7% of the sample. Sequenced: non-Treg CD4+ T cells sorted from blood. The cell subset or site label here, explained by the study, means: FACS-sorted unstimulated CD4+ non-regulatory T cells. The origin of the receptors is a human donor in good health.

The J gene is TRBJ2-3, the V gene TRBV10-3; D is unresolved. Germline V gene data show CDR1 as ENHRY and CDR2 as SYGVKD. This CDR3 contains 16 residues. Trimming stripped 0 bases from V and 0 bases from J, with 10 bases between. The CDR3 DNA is TGTGCCATCAGTGAGTCTTTGGCAACTAGCACAGATACGCAGTATTTT. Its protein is CAISESLATSTDTQYF.

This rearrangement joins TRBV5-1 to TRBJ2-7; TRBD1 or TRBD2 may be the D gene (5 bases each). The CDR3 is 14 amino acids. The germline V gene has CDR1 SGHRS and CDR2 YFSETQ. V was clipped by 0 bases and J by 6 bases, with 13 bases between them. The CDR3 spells CASSLGNPGGEQYF. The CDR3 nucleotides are TGCGCCAGCAGCTTGGGTAATCCTGGGGGCGAGCAGTACTTC.

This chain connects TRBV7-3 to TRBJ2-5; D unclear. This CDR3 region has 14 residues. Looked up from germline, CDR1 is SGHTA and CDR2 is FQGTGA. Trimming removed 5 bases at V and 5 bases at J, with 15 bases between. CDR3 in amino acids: CASSTQASLETQYF. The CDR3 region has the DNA TGTGCCAGCAGCACCCAGGCTTCCCTGGAGACCCAGTACTTC.

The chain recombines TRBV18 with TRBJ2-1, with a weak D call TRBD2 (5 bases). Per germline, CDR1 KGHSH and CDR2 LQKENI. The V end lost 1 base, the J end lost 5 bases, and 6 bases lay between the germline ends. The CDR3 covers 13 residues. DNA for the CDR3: TGTGCCAGCTCACCACAGGAGGACAATGAGCAGTTCTTC. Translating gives CASSPQEDNEQFF.

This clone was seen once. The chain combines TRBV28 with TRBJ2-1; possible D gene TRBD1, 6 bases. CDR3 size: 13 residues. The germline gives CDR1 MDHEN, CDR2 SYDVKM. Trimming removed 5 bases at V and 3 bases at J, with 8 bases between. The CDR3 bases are TGTGCCAGCAGTCAAGGGGGCTACAATGAGCAGTTCTTC. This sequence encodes CASSQGGYNEQFF.

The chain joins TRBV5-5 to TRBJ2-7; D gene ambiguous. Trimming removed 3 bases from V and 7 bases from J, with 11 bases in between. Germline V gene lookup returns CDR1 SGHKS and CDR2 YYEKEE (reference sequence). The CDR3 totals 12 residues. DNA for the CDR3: TGTGCCAGCAGCTCGCCCCCGTGGGAGCAGTACTTC. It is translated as CASSSPPWEQYF.

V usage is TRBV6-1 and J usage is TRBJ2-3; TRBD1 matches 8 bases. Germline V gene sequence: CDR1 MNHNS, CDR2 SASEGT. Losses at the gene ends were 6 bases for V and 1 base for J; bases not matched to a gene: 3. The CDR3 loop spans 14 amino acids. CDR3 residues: CASRTGGGTDTQYF. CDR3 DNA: TGTGCCAGCAGAACAGGGGGAGGCACAGATACGCAGTATTTT.

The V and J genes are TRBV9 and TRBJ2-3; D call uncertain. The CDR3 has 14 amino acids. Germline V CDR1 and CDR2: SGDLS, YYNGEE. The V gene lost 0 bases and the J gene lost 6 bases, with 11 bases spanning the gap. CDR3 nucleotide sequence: TGTGCCAGCAGCGTAGTCTGGGCGACGGATACGCAGTATTTT. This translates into CASSVVWATDTQYF. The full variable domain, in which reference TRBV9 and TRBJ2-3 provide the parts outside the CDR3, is DSGVTQTPKHLITATGQRVTLRCSPRSGDLSVYWYQQSLDQGLQFLIQYYNGEERAKGNILERFSAQQFPDLHSELNLSSLELGDSALYFCASSVVWATDTQYFGPGTRLTVL.